This TCR beta chain was documented in a study of Graves' ophthalmopathy and Graves' hyperthyroidism. Germline CDR1 SEHNR, CDR2 FQNEAQ (reference sequence). The CDR3 has 16 residues. The germline V and J ends were trimmed by 6 bases and 0 bases, with 14 bases remaining between them. TCR beta CDR3 regions were amplified from RNA transcripts. Following a first-round RT-PCR that used HTBI primers, a second-round multiplex PCR was carried out. TCRdb processed the multiplex PCR reads anew with MiXCR; each CDR3 protein has one entry. Of about 500,000 distinct CDR3 sequences in the sample, about 35% were seen once.

The TCR sequence derives from an adult man with Graves' hyperthyroidism. The chain links TRBV7-9 to TRBJ1-4; no clear D gene. The sequenced material came from peripheral blood or thyroid tissue (not recorded which). The CDR3 spells CASSPEPAATNEKLFF. As DNA, the CDR3 is TGTGCCAGCAGTCCTGAACCGGCCGCAACTAATGAAAAACTGTTTTTT.